The 28 T cell receptor beta chains listed next were all sequenced from one sample in a study of beta chain features in type 1 diabetes. Regarding the study as a whole: Among all four CD4+ subsets, Type 1 diabetes patients had TCRB CDR3s that were moderately but significantly shorter.

Their antigens remain unidentified. Sequenced material consisted of expressed TCRB transcripts (all of the isolated RNA was reverse transcribed). Clones were read by immunoSEQ multiplex PCR, and TCRdb kept only the in-frame ones, dropping some. Counted here are more than 250,000 clones, approximately 24% occurring once; the ten biggest clones make up around 0.011%. What was sequenced was naive CD4+ T cells from blood. The source is a woman aged 25 to 39 with type 1 diabetes.

The sample holds a few counts of this clone. The J gene is TRBJ2-5, the V gene TRBV5-6; unclear D gene. The V end was cut by 4 bases, the J end by 0 bases, with 4 bases between. Germline V gene lookup returns CDR1 SGHDT and CDR2 YYEEEE. The CDR3 length is 12 residues. The CDR3 here is CASSQDQETQYF. CDR3 sequence (DNA): TGTGCCAGCAGCCAGGACCAAGAGACCCAGTACTTC.

This clone has more than one count but fewer than ten. The J gene is TRBJ2-3, the V gene TRBV25-1; D perhaps matches TRBD2 (7 bases). The CDR3 covers 15 residues. V dropped 1 base and J dropped 3 bases, with 11 bases sitting between them. Germline-derived CDR1 and CDR2 are MGHDK and SYGVNS. CDR3 residues: CASSEWGGFTDTQYF. The CDR3, as DNA: TGTGCCAGCAGTGAATGGGGGGGCTTTACAGATACGCAGTATTTT.

This clone was recorded a few times. The rearrangement links TRBV29-1 to TRBJ1-5; possibly TRBD1 for D (6 bases). This CDR3 has 13 amino acids. V gave up 7 bases and J gave up 4 bases, with 14 bases separating them. Per germline, CDR1 SQVTM and CDR2 ANQGSEA. The CDR3 loop is CSAVGQSNQPQHF. The CDR3 DNA reads TGCAGCGCCGTCGGACAGTCAAATCAGCCCCAGCATTTT.

This clone has just one count. This chain connects TRBV4-1 to TRBJ1-3; tentative D call: TRBD1 (5 bases). The V end lost 5 bases, the J end lost 0 bases, and 20 bases lay between the germline ends. Per the germline V gene, CDR1 is MGHRA and CDR2 is YSYEKL. This CDR3 spans 18 amino acids. The CDR3 region is CASSSFPGGSSSGNTIYF. CDR3 in DNA: TGCGCCAGCAGCTCCTTTCCGGGGGGATCGAGCTCTGGAAACACCATATATTTT.

This clone was seen only a few times. The chain carries TRBV30 and TRBJ2-4; D not resolved. Germline-derived CDR1 and CDR2 are GTSNPN and SVGIG (reference sequence). The V end was cut by 0 bases, the J end by 0 bases, with 15 bases between. CDR3 size: 17 residues. The CDR3 is CAWSVMWSTRAKNIQYF. CDR3 nucleotides: TGTGCCTGGAGTGTAATGTGGTCTACCCGAGCCAAAAACATTCAGTACTTC.

This chain joins TRBV9 and TRBJ2-6; no definite D call. This CDR3 spans 15 amino acids. From germline, CDR1 is SGDLS and CDR2 YYNGEE. V lost 6 bases, J lost 0 bases, and 10 bases lay in between. The CDR3 nucleotides read TGTGCCAGCACCCGTCGAGGCTCTGGGGCCAACGTCCTGACTTTC. Translated: CASTRRGSGANVLTF.

This chain connects TRBV29-1 to TRBJ2-3; D is uncertain. The CDR3 has 11 amino acids. V was pared by 3 bases and J by 3 bases, with 4 bases between. Germline V gene lookup returns CDR1 SQVTM and CDR2 ANQGSEA. In DNA, the CDR3 is TGCAGCGTTGAGACAACAGATACGCAGTATTTT. Amino acids: CSVETTDTQYF.

The chain is built from TRBV19 and TRBJ2-1, with 10 bases aligning to TRBD2. The CDR3 is 12 amino acids. CDR1 is LNHDA, CDR2 SQIVND, per germline (reference sequence). Trimming at V came to 5 bases and at J to 14 bases, leaving 6 bases not matched to a gene. The CDR3 sequence: CASSGTSAREFF. CDR3 coding DNA: TGTGCCAGTAGTGGGACTAGCGCTCGGGAGTTCTTC.

This clone came up a few times. The J gene is TRBJ2-1, the V gene TRBV5-4; 9 bases map to TRBD2. Germline trimming cut 0 bases from V and 5 bases from J; bases unmatched to any gene: 9. The V gene's germline CDR1 is SGHNT and CDR2 YYREEE (reference sequence). CDR3 size: 17 residues. The CDR3 region has the DNA TGTGCCAGCAGCTTGGCGGTTTTAGCGGGAGTTAACAATGAGCAGTTCTTC. As protein: CASSLAVLAGVNNEQFF. Looking up the rest from reference TRBV5-4 and TRBJ2-1 gives the full variable domain: ETGVTQSPTHLIKTRGQQVTLRCSSQSGHNTVSWYQQALGQGPQFIFQYYREEENGRGNFPPRFSGLQFPNYSSELNVNALELDDSALYLCASSLAVLAGVNNEQFFGPGTRLTVL.

The chain joins TRBV5-6 to TRBJ2-3, with TRBD2 identical over 9 bases. The V and J ends lost 7 bases and 6 bases, in that order; junction bases with no gene match: 15. This CDR3 has 16 amino acids. The germline V gene has CDR1 SGHDT and CDR2 YYEEEE. The CDR3 loop reads CASRPPRLAAEDTQYF. The CDR3 bases are TGTGCCAGCCGACCTCCAAGACTAGCGGCTGAGGATACGCAGTATTTT.

This clone has a handful of counts. The chain has TRBV4-1 and TRBJ2-7, with a weak D call TRBD2 (5 bases). Germline V gene data show CDR1 as MGHRA and CDR2 as YSYEKL. V dropped 4 bases and J dropped 2 bases, with 12 bases sitting between them. The CDR3 spans 14 residues. The CDR3 region is CASSRITSPYEQYF. The DNA for the CDR3 is TGCGCCAGCAGCCGAATAACTAGTCCCTACGAGCAGTACTTC.

This clone was counted only a few times. The chain couples TRBV25-1 to TRBJ2-3, with a weak D call TRBD1 (6 bases). The length of the CDR3 is 14 residues. Between the trimmed V and J ends, which lost 10 bases and 0 bases, there was a span of 14 bases. Per the germline V gene, CDR1 is MGHDK and CDR2 is SYGVNS. The CDR3 loop reads CATQDSRSTDTQYF. As DNA, the CDR3 is TGTGCCACCCAGGACAGTCGTAGCACAGATACGCAGTATTTT.

The J gene is TRBJ2-5, the V gene TRBV6-5; D possibly corresponds to TRBD1 (5 bases). CDR1 and CDR2 from the germline V gene are MNHEY and SVGAGI. Deletions cut 5 bases from V and 0 bases from J, with 7 bases between. This CDR3 has 13 residues. CDR3 nucleotide sequence: TGTGCCAGCAGTGCAGGGTACCAAGAGACCCAGTACTTC. Translating it yields CASSAGYQETQYF.

The chain uses TRBV29-1 and TRBJ1-4, with 9 bases that match TRBD1. Germline CDR1 and CDR2: SQVTM and ANQGSEA. V shed 5 bases, J shed 8 bases, and the junction held 9 bases outside the gene matches. CDR3 length equals 14 residues. CDR3 nucleotide sequence: TGCAGCGTTTCAGGTTCCGGGACAGGGGAAAAACTGTTTTTT. It codes for CSVSGSGTGEKLFF.

V is TRBV9 and J is TRBJ2-1, with a tentative D call TRBD2 (6 bases). The germline CDR1 and CDR2 sequences are SGDLS and YYNGEE. Deletions cut 5 bases from V and 0 bases from J, with 18 bases between. CDR3 size: 17 residues. CDR3 bases: TGTGCCAGCAGTTCCCTCAGGGACTCCGTCTCCTACAATGAGCAGTTCTTC. Translation gives CASSSLRDSVSYNEQFF.

The genes are TRBV11-3 and TRBJ2-5; D possibly corresponds to TRBD2 (6 bases). The germline V and J ends were trimmed by 5 bases and 6 bases, with 13 bases remaining between them. This CDR3 has 13 residues. Per the germline V gene, CDR1 is SGHNT and CDR2 is YENEEA. In nucleotides, the CDR3 is TGTGCCAGCAGCCTCACTAGCCTTCAGACCCAGTACTTC. It yields the protein CASSLTSLQTQYF. The full variable domain, in which reference TRBV11-3 and TRBJ2-5 provide the parts outside the CDR3, is EAGVVQSPRYKIIEKKQPVAFWCNPISGHNTLYWYLQNLGQGPELLIRYENEEAVDDSQLPKDRFSAERLKGVDSTLKIQPAELGDSAVYLCASSLTSLQTQYFGPGTRLLVL.

In regard to this clone: The sample holds other DNA sequences that translate to the same CDR3. V usage is TRBV5-1 and J usage is TRBJ2-7; TRBD1 matches 8 bases. The CDR3 totals 13 residues. CDR1 is SGHRS and CDR2 is YFSETQ in the germline V gene. Losses at the gene ends were 3 bases for V and 6 bases for J; bases not matched to a gene: 5. In DNA, the CDR3 is TGCGCCAGCAGCTCCACAGGGGGTCGCGAGCAGTACTTC. As protein: CASSSTGGREQYF.

The V gene is TRBV25-1, the J gene TRBJ2-1; D remains ambiguous. Germline CDR1 is MGHDK and CDR2 is SYGVNS. The CDR3 is 11 amino acids. Deletions cut 2 bases from V and 8 bases from J, with 4 bases between. The CDR3 DNA sequence: TGTGCCAGCAGTGAACGTTATGAGCAGTTCTTC. This sequence encodes CASSERYEQFF.

The table lists this clone with a few counts. This chain joins TRBV30 and TRBJ2-3; 12 positions agree with TRBD2. The CDR3 runs 14 residues. Trimming took 6 bases from V and 6 from J; bases not matched to a gene: 7. Germline lookup yields CDR1 GTSNPN and CDR2 SVGIG (reference sequence). CDR3 protein: CACNGLAGLDTQYF. In DNA, the CDR3 is TGTGCCTGTAACGGACTAGCGGGGCTGGATACGCAGTATTTT.

This sequence joins TRBV29-1 and TRBJ1-3; 8 bases fit TRBD1. Trimming at V came to 6 bases and at J to 0 bases, leaving 4 bases not matched to a gene. The CDR3 totals 14 residues. Germline lookup yields CDR1 SQVTM and CDR2 ANQGSEA. The DNA for the CDR3 is TGCAGCGTGTGGACAGGGAGCTCTGGAAACACCATATATTTT. It specifies CSVWTGSSGNTIYF. The variable domain in full, completed from reference TRBV29-1 and TRBJ1-3, reads SAVISQKPSRDICQRGTSLTIQCQVDSQVTMMFWYRQQPGQSLTLIATANQGSEATYESGFVIDKFPISRPNLTFSTLTVSNMSPEDSSIYLCSVWTGSSGNTIYFGEGSWLTVV.

V is TRBV7-2 and J is TRBJ2-1, with D possibly being TRBD1 (5 bases). This CDR3 contains 16 residues. Trimming took off 0 bases at V and 0 bases at J, with 9 bases between the two ends. The V gene's germline CDR1 is SGHTA and CDR2 FQGNSA. The CDR3 bases are TGTGCCAGCAGCTTAGCGCACGACAGCTCCTACAATGAGCAGTTCTTC. This sequence encodes CASSLAHDSSYNEQFF. The variable domain in full, with the rest retrieved from reference TRBV7-2 and TRBJ2-1, is GAGVSQSPSNKVTEKGKDVELRCDPISGHTALYWYRQSLGQGLEFLIYFQGNSAPDKSGLPSDRFSAERTGGSVSTLTIQRTQQEDSAVYLCASSLAHDSSYNEQFFGPGTRLTVL.

The table lists this clone with a count of one. V gene TRBV4-1 combines with J gene TRBJ2-5; D uncertain. V lost 0 bases and J lost 7, with 6 bases in between. This CDR3 contains 12 residues. CDR1 is MGHRA and CDR2 is YSYEKL in the germline V gene. CDR3 DNA: TGCGCCAGCAGCCAAGATAGTGCGACCCAGTACTTC. Residues: CASSQDSATQYF.

This clone was seen a few times. The V gene is TRBV11-2, the J gene TRBJ2-7; 8 bases agree with TRBD2. The CDR3 is 14 residues long. V dropped 6 bases and J dropped 5; count of bases not matched to a gene: 9. CDR1 SGHAT and CDR2 FQNNGV come from the germline V gene. The CDR3 sequence is CASRDLAGRDEQYF. CDR3 in DNA: TGTGCCAGCAGGGACCTAGCGGGTCGGGACGAGCAGTACTTC.

A note on this clone: Other DNA sequences of this sample code for an identical CDR3. The chain employs TRBV5-1 and TRBJ1-1; D might be TRBD1 (6 bases). Looked up from germline, CDR1 is SGHRS and CDR2 is YFSETQ. V lost 0 bases and J lost 3, with 12 bases in between. CDR3 length: 15 amino acids. The CDR3 protein is CASSLVGRGDTEAFF. For the CDR3, the DNA is TGCGCCAGCAGCTTGGTAGGCAGGGGTGACACTGAAGCTTTCTTT.

The V gene is TRBV2, the J gene TRBJ1-2, with TRBD1 matching over 7 bases. CDR3 length: 14 amino acids. The germline V gene encodes CDR1 SNHLY and CDR2 FYNNEI. V gave up 4 bases and J gave up 7 bases; unmatched junction bases: 9. The CDR3 region is CASSGDSYTTGYTF. As DNA, the CDR3 is TGTGCCAGCAGTGGGGACAGCTACACGACTGGCTACACCTTC.

The J gene is TRBJ1-2, the V gene TRBV19, with 9 bases identical to TRBD1. Germline V CDR1 and CDR2: LNHDA, SQIVND (reference sequence). V was clipped by 3 bases and J by 5 bases; unmatched bases: 7. The CDR3 totals 15 residues. CDR3 loop: CASSIPGQGGYGYTF. DNA for the CDR3: TGTGCCAGTAGTATCCCGGGACAGGGTGGATATGGCTACACCTTC.

CDR3 DNA: TGTGCCAGCAGTTTAGCAGTCCATGAGCAGTTCTTC. Its translation: CASSLAVHEQFF. The V call is TRBV28, the J call TRBJ2-1, with D uncertain. This CDR3 has 12 amino acids. Between the trimmed V and J ends, which lost 2 bases and 8 bases, there was a span of 7 bases. Germline V gene lookup returns CDR1 MDHEN and CDR2 SYDVKM.

The rearrangement joins TRBV28 to TRBJ1-5; possible D gene TRBD1, 6 bases. V shed 5 bases and J shed 1 base, with 18 bases lying between them. The CDR3 runs to 17 residues. Germline V gene lookup returns CDR1 MDHEN and CDR2 SYDVKM. CDR3 sequence (DNA): TGTGCCAGCAGTGGTCTGGGACACCCTTCGAGCAATCAGCCCCAGCATTTT. Its protein product is CASSGLGHPSSNQPQHF. Combining the CDR3 with reference TRBV28 and TRBJ1-5 gives the whole variable domain DVKVTQSSRYLVKRTGEKVFLECVQDMDHENMFWYRQDPGLGLRLIYFSYDVKMKEKGDIPEGYSVSREKKERFSLILESASTNQTSMYLCASSGLGHPSSNQPQHFGDGTRLSIL.